This TCR beta chain was profiled in a study of post-analysis software for immune sequencing data. Across the whole study: There were relapsing-remitting, secondary progressive and progressive-relapsing multiple sclerosis among the disease courses included. Notes on the study in general: Controls had lower frequencies than patients of a handful of TRBV segments, which included TRBV5-6, TRBV5-1 and TRBV20-1. Multiple sclerosis patients showed significantly lower normalized Chao1 diversity than controls did. Batch-mates among the samples co-clustered strongly by F measure.

Germline V gene lookup returns CDR1 SNHLY and CDR2 FYNNEI. Trimming took 6 bases from V and 2 from J; bases not matched to a gene: 4. The CDR3 has 14 residues. Tagging with unique molecular identifiers was a feature of the TCR beta cDNA libraries. About 500,000 cDNA molecules came from roughly 1 to 10 million T cells. TCRdb called the PCR reads again in MiXCR, with one record for every CDR3 protein. The table shows roughly 700,000 distinct CDR3 sequences, with 25% to 30% occurring only once. A word on this clonotype: The target antigen is unknown.

The sample consisted of blood. The gene calls are TRBV2 and TRBJ2-7; 10 nucleotides match TRBD1. This TCR was recovered from a girl between 10 and 17 years old with multiple sclerosis. The CDR3 coding sequence is TGTGCCAGCAGATCCGGGACAGGGGCCTACGAGCAGTACTTC. Encoded protein: CASRSGTGAYEQYF.